The 11 T cell receptor beta chains below come from one sample, sequenced in a study of shared clonotypes between healthy human individuals (dated by TCRdb to about 2020). CD8 naive samples were CD45RO-negative cells positively selected for CCR7, giving a CD45RA+CCR7+ population that excluded TemRA cells. Library prep was done by the immunoSEQ multiplex PCR assay. In TCRdb, the immuneACCESS table is reduced to in-frame sequences with V and J assigned. These tables do not hold every clone; where another copy was compared, an unresolved V gene accounts for under half, and the others remain unexplained. In this sample the table shows some 2.1 million clones, about 95% of which occur a single time. Clones ranked in the top ten supply about 1.1% of the sample. Source material: naive CD8+ T cells sorted from blood. In the paper's terms, the cell subset or site label means: CD45RA+CCR7+. The receptors were gathered from a man aged 18 to 29 in good health.

This clone was seen just once. The sample carries other DNA sequences with the same CDR3. The V call is TRBV4-3, the J call TRBJ2-7, with a tentative D call TRBD2 (6 bases). The V gene lost 4 bases and the J gene lost 4 bases, with 11 bases spanning the gap. The germline gives CDR1 LGHNA, CDR2 YSLEER. The length of the CDR3 is 13 residues. The CDR3 reads CASSPGLRYEQYF. The DNA for the CDR3 is TGCGCCAGCAGCCCCGGACTAAGGTACGAGCAGTACTTC.

This clone was detected once. CDR3: CASSQPLRTSSYNEQFF. The CDR3 DNA reads TGCGCCAGCAGCCAACCCCTTCGGACCTCATCCTACAATGAGCAGTTCTTC. The chain couples TRBV4-1 to TRBJ2-1; no clear D gene. The CDR3 contains 17 residues. V lost 2 bases, J lost 1 base, and 15 bases lay in between. CDR1 MGHRA and CDR2 YSYEKL come from the germline V gene.

In this sample, this clone turned up a few times. The chain combines TRBV7-6 with TRBJ2-7; D is undetermined. Germline lookup yields CDR1 SGHVS and CDR2 FNYEAQ. Trimming removed 1 base at V and 3 bases at J, with 7 bases between. The CDR3 has 13 residues. CDR3 nucleotide sequence: TGTGCCAGCAGCTTAGGACGGAACTACGAGCAGTACTTC. Translating it yields CASSLGRNYEQYF.

This chain connects TRBV30 to TRBJ1-1; no reliable D call. This CDR3 is 14 amino acids long. The V gene's germline CDR1 is GTSNPN and CDR2 SVGIG (reference sequence). The V end lost 5 bases, the J end lost 1 base, and 14 bases lay between the germline ends. CDR3 residues: CAWVGTASNTEAFF. CDR3 sequence (DNA): TGTGCCTGGGTAGGTACAGCTTCGAACACTGAAGCTTTCTTT. Filled out from reference TRBV30 and TRBJ1-1, the complete variable domain reads SQTIHQWPATLVQPVGSPLSLECTVEGTSNPNLYWYRQAAGRGLQLLFYSVGIGQISSEVPQNLSASRPQDRQFILSSKKLLLSDSGFYLCAWVGTASNTEAFFGQGTRLTVV.

The chain recombines TRBV11-2 with TRBJ2-7; TRBD2 matches at 7 bases. J was trimmed by 3 bases and V by 4 bases; bases with no gene match: 9. This CDR3 has 15 residues. Germline CDR1 is SGHAT and CDR2 is FQNNGV. The CDR3 protein is CASSSRSAGVYEQYF. As DNA, the CDR3 is TGTGCCAGCAGCTCAAGGTCCGCGGGAGTCTACGAGCAGTACTTC.

This chain links TRBV15 with TRBJ2-3; TRBD1 or TRBD2 may be the D gene (5 bases each). This CDR3 is built from 14 residues. The V gene lost 4 bases and the J gene lost 5 bases, with 13 bases spanning the gap. Germline V gene sequence: CDR1 LNHNV, CDR2 YYDKDF (reference sequence). The CDR3 nucleotides read TGTGCCACCAGCAATTTCGTTGGGGGAGATACGCAGTATTTT. It codes for CATSNFVGGDTQYF.

This clone was counted once. The rearrangement uses TRBV10-1 and TRBJ2-1; 15 bases match TRBD2. This CDR3 is 16 amino acids long. The V segment lost 8 bases and the J segment 3 bases; nucleotides outside the gene matches: 5. Germline CDR1 WNHNN, CDR2 SYGVQD (reference sequence). The CDR3 DNA is TGCGCCAGCGGGGGACTAGCGGGAGGTATCTACAATGAGCAGTTCTTC. It specifies CASGGLAGGIYNEQFF.

In regard to this clone: The same CDR3 also results from other DNA sequences found in this sample. The chain links TRBV7-9 to TRBJ2-7; D call uncertain. The V and J ends lost 5 bases and 2 bases respectively, with 7 bases between them. CDR1 and CDR2 (germline): SEHNR, FQNEAQ (reference sequence). CDR3 length equals 12 residues. The CDR3 coding sequence is TGTGCCAGCAGCCTTAGGACCTACGAGCAGTACTTC. Its translation is CASSLRTYEQYF.

The chain has TRBV7-9 and TRBJ2-4; 11 nucleotides agree with TRBD2. Losses at the gene ends were 5 bases for V and 3 bases for J; bases not matched to a gene: 6. In germline, CDR1 is SEHNR, CDR2 FQNEAQ (reference sequence). CDR3 length: 16 amino acids. The CDR3 coding sequence is TGTGCCAGCAGCGCGACTAGCGGGGATGGCAAAAACATTCAGTACTTC. The encoded protein is CASSATSGDGKNIQYF.

The CDR3 loop reads CASSLPGQGEQYF. CDR3 nucleotides: TGTGCCAGCAGCTTGCCGGGACAGGGGGAGCAGTACTTC. V and J are TRBV5-6 and TRBJ2-7; TRBD1 aligns across 10 bases. The CDR3 runs 13 residues. The V segment lost 1 base and the J segment 7 bases; nucleotides outside the gene matches: 2. The germline CDR1 and CDR2 sequences are SGHDT and YYEEEE. Looking up the rest from reference TRBV5-6 and TRBJ2-7 gives the full variable domain: DAGVTQSPTHLIKTRGQQVTLRCSPKSGHDTVSWYQQALGQGPQFIFQYYEEEERQRGNFPDRFSGHQFPNYSSELNVNALLLGDSALYLCASSLPGQGEQYFGPGTRLTVT.

This chain joins TRBV11-3 and TRBJ1-6, with TRBD1 matching 10 bases. This CDR3 has 15 residues. Trimming cost V 5 bases and J 9 bases; bases outside gene matches: 7. The germline CDR1 and CDR2 sequences are SGHNT and YENEEA. CDR3 bases: TGTGCCAGCAGCCCCGGGACAGGGGTTGTTTCACCCCTCCACTTT. Residues: CASSPGTGVVSPLHF.